This T cell receptor beta chain is drawn from a study of blood T cell repertoires in COVID-19. As handled by the study authors: Amplification with reference gene primers provided the estimates of nucleated cell counts. Repertoires were generated with immunoSEQ multiplex PCR, while TCRdb's copy carries only in-frame clones and drops some. That table furnishes V, J and clone size, whereas the DNA furnished D and trimming. In the table there are about 87,000 clones, 70% to 90% of which are singletons. J lost 6 bases, V lost 5 bases, and 6 bases had no gene match. The CDR3 is made up of 13 amino acids. CDR1 SQVTM and CDR2 ANQGSEA come from the germline V gene.

The sequence was obtained from a man between 35 and 55 years old with acute or convalescent COVID-19. The gene calls are TRBV29-1 and TRBJ2-7, with 11 bases aligning to TRBD2. Sequenced material: peripheral blood. The CDR3 loop is CSVHTSGGGEQYF. In nucleotides, the CDR3 is TGCAGCGTTCATACTAGCGGGGGAGGCGAGCAGTACTTC.